The 24 T cell receptor beta chains below come from one sample, sequenced in a study of shared clonotypes between healthy human individuals. TCRdb keeps only in-frame clones here, not all; method: immunoSEQ multiplex PCR. The data hold about 1 million clones, with about 75% observed a single time. Sequenced sample: memory CD4+ T cells sorted from blood. Subset specified: CD45RA-negative fraction. These TCRs come from a man between 18 and 29 years old in good health.

CDR3 sequence: CASSLADEDIYEQYF. The CDR3 DNA is TGTGCCAGCAGTTTAGCGGACGAGGACATCTACGAGCAGTACTTC. The chain carries TRBV28 and TRBJ2-7, with a weak D call TRBD1 (5 bases). CDR1 and CDR2 (germline): MDHEN, SYDVKM. This CDR3 is built from 15 residues. V shed 2 bases and J shed 3 bases, with 14 bases lying between them.

This chain connects TRBV5-1 to TRBJ2-4; perhaps D is TRBD1 or TRBD2 (7 bases each). V lost 4 bases and J 4 bases, leaving 18 bases between the germline ends. The CDR3 contains 16 residues. CDR1 and CDR2 from the germline V gene are SGHRS and YFSETQ. The CDR3 region is CASSPGEGALKNIQYF. The CDR3 DNA follows: TGCGCCAGCAGCCCCGGGGAGGGGGCCCTGAAAAACATTCAGTACTTC.

The chain employs TRBV28 and TRBJ1-1; D ambiguous. Between the trimmed V and J ends, which lost 5 bases and 2 bases, there was a span of 0 bases. The CDR3 sequence is 10 residues long. Germline V gene lookup returns CDR1 MDHEN and CDR2 SYDVKM. The CDR3 sequence is CASSNTEAFF. DNA of the CDR3: TGTGCCAGCAGTAACACTGAAGCTTTCTTT.

The chain couples TRBV6-1 to TRBJ1-2; no reliable D call. The V gene's germline CDR1 is MNHNS and CDR2 SASEGT. The CDR3 runs 15 residues. Trimming took off 3 bases at V and 4 bases at J, with 15 bases between the two ends. CDR3 bases: TGTGCCAGCAGTGAGCAATCCTTGGGGTCCTATGGCTACACCTTC. Encoded protein: CASSEQSLGSYGYTF.

The chain has TRBV9 and TRBJ1-3; D unclear. Trimming left V 4 bases short and J 0 bases short, with 14 bases between. CDR1 and CDR2 (germline): SGDLS, YYNGEE. This CDR3 has 16 amino acids. Written as DNA, the CDR3 is TGTGCCAGCAGCCCGGACGGGCTTACCTCTGGAAACACCATATATTTT. Amino acids: CASSPDGLTSGNTIYF. The full variable domain, its missing parts supplied by reference TRBV9 and TRBJ1-3, is DSGVTQTPKHLITATGQRVTLRCSPRSGDLSVYWYQQSLDQGLQFLIQYYNGEERAKGNILERFSAQQFPDLHSELNLSSLELGDSALYFCASSPDGLTSGNTIYFGEGSWLTVV.

The gene calls are TRBV6-1 and TRBJ2-3; weak D call: TRBD2 (5 bases). The CDR3 totals 16 residues. Deletions cut 4 bases from V and 7 bases from J, with 21 bases between. The V gene's germline CDR1 is MNHNS and CDR2 SASEGT. The CDR3 reads CASSGEGDPQPYTQYF. The CDR3 DNA is TGTGCCAGCAGTGGCGAGGGAGACCCACAGCCCTATACGCAGTATTTT.

By proportion, this clone is medium-sized. The same CDR3 is also encoded by other DNA sequences in this sample. The chain recombines TRBV27 with TRBJ2-5; TRBD1 matches at 12 bases. In germline, CDR1 is MNHEY, CDR2 SMNVEV (reference sequence). The CDR3 is 15 amino acids. J gave up 5 bases and V 4 bases, and 5 bases lay outside the gene matches. The CDR3 bases are TGTGCCAGCAGTTCCGGGACAGGGGGCGTGGAGACCCAGTACTTC. Translated: CASSSGTGGVETQYF.

This clone was seen once. The chain couples TRBV29-1 to TRBJ2-5; 7 bases are a match to TRBD1. This CDR3 is built from 12 residues. V shed 0 bases and J 10 bases; nucleotides not matched to a gene: 5. Germline V gives CDR1 SQVTM, CDR2 ANQGSEA. The CDR3 bases are TGCAGCGTTGAAGAGGGACAGAGCGGCCAGTACTTC. Its protein is CSVEEGQSGQYF.

In regard to this clone: Different DNA sequences within this sample yield the same CDR3. The CDR3 DNA sequence: TGTGCCAGCAGTCCGGGGGGCCTCTACGAGCAGTACTTC. Protein product: CASSPGGLYEQYF. V and J are TRBV7-9 and TRBJ2-7, with D tentatively TRBD2 (7 bases). The CDR3 is 13 amino acids. Germline V gene data show CDR1 as SEHNR and CDR2 as FQNEAQ (reference sequence). The V end lost 6 bases, the J end lost 3 bases, and 12 bases lay between the germline ends.

CDR3 loop: CATSKGQTSTDTQYF. CDR3 in DNA: TGTGCCACCAGCAAAGGACAGACTAGCACAGATACGCAGTATTTT. J is TRBJ2-3 and V is TRBV15; maybe TRBD1 (6 bases). V shed 4 bases and J shed 0 bases, with 11 bases lying between them. CDR3 size: 15 residues. CDR1 and CDR2 (germline): LNHNV, YYDKDF (reference sequence).

This clone appeared a few times. This chain uses TRBV5-5 with TRBJ2-2; D call uncertain. Germline loops: CDR1 SGHKS, CDR2 YYEKEE (reference sequence). V lost 0 bases to trimming and J lost 2 bases, with 8 bases between them. The CDR3 runs 15 residues. CDR3 in amino acids: CASSLVLSNTGELFF. As DNA, the CDR3 is TGTGCCAGCAGCTTGGTTCTCTCAAACACCGGGGAGCTGTTTTTT.

J is TRBJ1-2 and V is TRBV18; a possible D gene is TRBD1 (6 bases). The V gene lost 3 bases and the J gene lost 5 bases, with 13 bases spanning the gap. This CDR3 region has 14 residues. Germline V lookup: CDR1 KGHSH, CDR2 LQKENI. The CDR3 loop is CASSPTGAVYGYTF. The CDR3 nucleotides read TGTGCCAGCTCACCCACGGGGGCTGTATATGGCTACACCTTC.

V and J are TRBV5-1 and TRBJ1-1; D unresolved. With 1 base removed from V and 5 bases from J, the gap between germline ends came to 15 bases. CDR1 is SGHRS, CDR2 YFSETQ, per germline. The CDR3 extends over 15 amino acids. The CDR3 nucleotides are TGCGCCAGCAGCTTGCGGGAGGGAACGGGGACTGAAGCTTTCTTT. Translating it yields CASSLREGTGTEAFF.

This clone was found a few times. The chain has TRBV7-9 and TRBJ1-3; D might be TRBD1 (5 bases). The CDR3 spans 17 residues. Trimming removed 5 bases at V and 0 bases at J, with 17 bases between. In germline, CDR1 is SEHNR, CDR2 FQNEAQ (reference sequence). CDR3 loop: CASSLGVSLSSGNTIYF. CDR3 DNA: TGTGCCAGCAGCCTAGGGGTTAGTCTCAGCTCTGGAAACACCATATATTTT.

The rearrangement joins TRBV6-1 to TRBJ2-1; 10 bases align to TRBD2. The junction had 5 bases not matched to a gene; V was cut back by 3 bases and J by 6 bases. This CDR3 comprises 15 residues. Germline CDR1 is MNHNS and CDR2 is SASEGT. This CDR3 reads CASSDQGLAVNEQFF. In DNA, the CDR3 is TGTGCCAGCAGTGACCAAGGACTAGCGGTCAATGAGCAGTTCTTC.

J is TRBJ1-1 and V is TRBV21-1. TRBV21-1 counts as a pseudogene. CDR3 size: 15 residues. CDR3: CASSLPRGGNTEAFF. The DNA for the CDR3 is TGTGCCAGCAGCCTCCCGAGGGGGGGGAACACTGAAGCTTTCTTT.

CDR3 nucleotide sequence: TGTGCCAGCAGCTTGGGCGGTGGAGATGCGCAGTTCTTC. This gives the protein CASSLGGGDAQFF. The chain is built from TRBV5-4 and TRBJ2-1, with unresolved D. The germline V gene has CDR1 SGHNT and CDR2 YYREEE (reference sequence). Trimming took 0 bases from V and 12 from J, leaving 13 bases between them. CDR3 length equals 13 residues. The whole variable domain, remainder taken from reference TRBV5-4 and TRBJ2-1, is ETGVTQSPTHLIKTRGQQVTLRCSSQSGHNTVSWYQQALGQGPQFIFQYYREEENGRGNFPPRFSGLQFPNYSSELNVNALELDDSALYLCASSLGGGDAQFFGPGTRLTVL.

There are a few counts of this clone. CDR3 nucleotide sequence: TGTGCCAGCAGTTTCTTGATAGGAAGTGGCGGCACTGAAGCTTTCTTT. Amino acid sequence: CASSFLIGSGGTEAFF. The chain combines TRBV28 with TRBJ1-1; unclear D gene. The CDR3 runs to 16 residues. V dropped 3 bases and J dropped 4 bases, with 18 bases sitting between them. Germline V lookup: CDR1 MDHEN, CDR2 SYDVKM.

The chain carries TRBV30 and TRBJ2-7; D call uncertain. The CDR3 spans 12 residues. V was cut by 5 bases and J by 4 bases, with 12 bases left in between. The germline V gene encodes CDR1 GTSNPN and CDR2 SVGIG (reference sequence). The DNA for the CDR3 is TGTGCCTGGGCTGCCCAGCGATACGAGCAGTACTTC. It codes for CAWAAQRYEQYF.

The chain combines TRBV7-9 with TRBJ2-7, with a tentative D call TRBD2 (5 bases). V dropped 1 base and J dropped 6 bases, with 16 bases sitting between them. CDR3 length equals 15 residues. CDR1 is SEHNR and CDR2 is FQNEAQ in the germline V gene (reference sequence). The chain's CDR3 is CASSLGTRVTREQYF. The CDR3 region has the DNA TGTGCCAGCAGCTTAGGAACTAGGGTGACTCGCGAGCAGTACTTC.

The chain combines TRBV7-2 with TRBJ1-5; D remains ambiguous. The CDR3 consists of 15 residues. The V and J ends lost 2 bases and 1 base respectively, with 9 bases between them. CDR1 is SGHTA and CDR2 is FQGNSA in the germline V gene. CDR3 in amino acids: CASSLQLSSNQPQHF. CDR3 DNA sequence: TGTGCCAGCAGCTTACAACTGTCCAGCAATCAGCCCCAGCATTTT.

The chain recombines TRBV6-1 with TRBJ1-5; D gene unclear. Germline CDR1 is MNHNS and CDR2 is SASEGT. The CDR3 sequence is 15 residues long. Trimming shortened V by 1 base and J by 5 bases, and 12 bases separated the two germline ends. This CDR3 reads CASSEVGQTYQPQHF. In DNA form, the CDR3 reads TGTGCCAGCAGTGAAGTAGGGCAGACCTATCAGCCCCAGCATTTT.

This clone was picked up a small number of times. It may be a read error: a sequence one base away is much more abundant. The V and J genes are TRBV6-5 and TRBJ1-3; D call uncertain. This CDR3 spans 11 amino acids. Germline lookup yields CDR1 MNHEY and CDR2 SVGAGI. The V end was cut by 6 bases, the J end by 2 bases, with 2 bases between. CDR3 sequence reads: CASRTGNTIYF. DNA for the CDR3: TGTGCCAGCAGGACTGGAAACACCATATATTTT.

A remark on this clone: This sample includes further DNA sequences coding for the same CDR3. The V and J genes are TRBV7-9 and TRBJ1-6; possibly TRBD1 for D (6 bases). The germline V gene encodes CDR1 SEHNR and CDR2 FQNEAQ (reference sequence). The CDR3 loop spans 15 amino acids. The V and J ends lost 1 base and 4 bases respectively, with 8 bases between them. CDR3 sequence: CASSLGRGYNSPLHF. CDR3 nucleotides: TGTGCCAGCAGCTTAGGCAGGGGATATAATTCACCCCTCCACTTT.